Shown below are 27 T cell receptor beta chains from a single sample sequenced in a study of radiation and T cells in renal cell carcinoma. Indicated treatment: treatment-naive control, cytoreductive nephrectomy. Assay used: immunoSEQ multiplex PCR; TCRdb lists only in-frame clones, some missing. The table includes fewer than 25,000 clones, around half detected once. This sample comprised tumor tissue, obtained from a patient whose treatment was nephrectomy without radiotherapy. The receptors originated from a human donor with renal cell carcinoma.

CDR3 sequence (DNA): TGCGCCAGCAGCCATTATCCCTCGGAGCAGTTCTTC. As protein: CASSHYPSEQFF. This chain links TRBV4-3 with TRBJ2-1; D is undetermined. The germline V gene encodes CDR1 LGHNA and CDR2 YSLEER. This CDR3 region has 12 residues. Deletions cut 3 bases from V and 10 bases from J, with 10 bases between.

By sample share, this clone is medium-sized. This chain uses TRBV20-1 with TRBJ1-2; D is undetermined. Per the germline V gene, CDR1 is DFQATT and CDR2 is SNEGSKA (reference sequence). This CDR3 is 11 amino acids long. Trimming removed 2 bases from V and 7 bases from J, with 8 bases in between. The CDR3 nucleotides are TGCAGTGCTAGAAACATGTTTGGCTACACCTTC. Translated, it gives CSARNMFGYTF.

The chain carries TRBV4-3 and TRBJ2-7; possibly TRBD2 for D (6 bases). Germline V CDR1 and CDR2: LGHNA, YSLEER. The CDR3 consists of 16 residues. The germline V and J ends were trimmed by 0 bases and 0 bases, with 12 bases remaining between them. DNA for the CDR3: TGCGCCAGCAGCCAAGATTATTCCGGGGGCTCCTACGAGCAGTACTTC. Its translation: CASSQDYSGGSYEQYF.

The J gene is TRBJ1-1, the V gene TRBV7-2; D is unresolved. Trimming removed 2 bases at V and 5 bases at J, with 21 bases between. Germline CDR1 and CDR2: SGHTA and FQGNSA. CDR3 size: 17 residues. CDR3 residues: CASSLFSAVRRGTEAFF. CDR3 coding DNA: TGTGCCAGCAGCTTATTTTCGGCAGTCAGAAGAGGAACTGAAGCTTTCTTT.

The J gene is TRBJ2-1, the V gene TRBV14, with TRBD2 matching over 9 bases. CDR3 size: 15 residues. V shed 3 bases and J 10 bases; nucleotides not matched to a gene: 10. From germline, CDR1 is SGHDN and CDR2 FVKESK. CDR3 bases: TGTGCCAGCAGCCATCAACTAGCGGGTTGGGAAGAGCAGTTCTTC. This encodes CASSHQLAGWEEQFF.

This clone appeared a few times. The chain combines TRBV7-9 with TRBJ2-6; tentative D call: TRBD1 (5 bases). The CDR3 is 17 amino acids. Germline V gives CDR1 SEHNR, CDR2 FQNEAQ (reference sequence). Trimming shortened V by 4 bases and J by 4 bases, and 17 bases separated the two germline ends. The CDR3 bases are TGTGCCAGCAGCTCAACACAGGTCGCCAAGGGGGCCAACGTCCTGACTTTC. It translates to CASSSTQVAKGANVLTF.

The chain carries TRBV21-1 and TRBJ2-2; TRBD1, the D gene given by the table, was not confirmed from the DNA. TRBV21-1 is a recognized pseudogene. The CDR3 runs to 15 residues. CDR3 sequence (DNA): TGTGCCAGCAGCCTCTGCGGACAGTGCACCGGGGAGCTGTTTTTT. Protein sequence: CASSLCGQCTGELFF.

V gene TRBV11-2 combines with J gene TRBJ2-7; the D gene is possibly TRBD1 (6 bases). Germline lookup yields CDR1 SGHAT and CDR2 FQNNGV. This CDR3 contains 12 residues. V was shortened by 4 bases and J by 5 bases, with 9 bases between the two germline ends. The CDR3 sequence: CASSSNRDEQYF. The CDR3 DNA reads TGTGCCAGCAGCTCCAACAGGGACGAGCAGTACTTC.

As DNA, the CDR3 is TGTGCTAGTGGTTCCGTGTCGACCCTCCCAGGCGCTAATGAAAAACTGTTTTTT. It translates to CASGSVSTLPGANEKLFF. The chain couples TRBV12-5 to TRBJ1-4; D gene unclear. The CDR3 sequence is 18 residues long. V was cut by 4 bases and J by 3 bases, with 21 bases left in between. In germline, CDR1 is LGHNT, CDR2 FRNRAP.

This rearrangement joins TRBV6-5 to TRBJ1-2; maybe TRBD1 (6 bases). The CDR3 sequence is 13 residues long. Trimming removed 4 bases from V and 7 bases from J, with 13 bases in between. In germline, CDR1 is MNHEY, CDR2 SVGAGI. The CDR3 region is CASSSGTRLGYTF. The CDR3 DNA sequence: TGTGCCAGCAGTTCCGGGACACGACTTGGCTACACCTTC.

This clone was detected only once. The rearrangement links TRBV20-1 to TRBJ2-1; D remains ambiguous. CDR1 DFQATT and CDR2 SNEGSKA come from the germline V gene (reference sequence). The CDR3 consists of 10 residues. In DNA form, the CDR3 reads TGCAGCACCAATGGGCATGAGCAGTTCTTC. It codes for CSTNGHEQFF.

V is TRBV7-2 and J is TRBJ1-5; possible D gene TRBD1, 5 bases. Trimming took off 4 bases at V and 5 bases at J, with 15 bases between the two ends. From germline, CDR1 is SGHTA and CDR2 FQGNSA. This CDR3 has 15 residues. As DNA, the CDR3 is TGTGCCAGCAGCTCAAGGGGTACCCCTTATCAGCCCCAGCATTTT. Amino acids: CASSSRGTPYQPQHF.

The V call is TRBV7-6, the J call TRBJ2-7; 10 bases agree with TRBD2. Unmatched junction bases numbered 8, after V lost 3 bases and J lost 6 bases. CDR1 SGHVS and CDR2 FNYEAQ come from the germline V gene. This CDR3 is built from 15 residues. In nucleotides, the CDR3 is TGTGCCAGCAGCTTGGTGGGACTAGCGAGTTCCGAGCAGTACTTC. Its protein product is CASSLVGLASSEQYF.

There are a few counts of this clone. The chain uses TRBV7-8 and TRBJ1-1; D perhaps matches TRBD1 (6 bases). V dropped 5 bases and J dropped 12 bases, with 19 bases sitting between them. Germline V gene data show CDR1 as SGHVS and CDR2 as FQNEAQ. CDR3 length: 13 amino acids. The CDR3 sequence is CASSEQGRLIPFF. CDR3 coding DNA: TGTGCCAGCAGCGAACAGGGCCGTTTAATCCCTTTCTTT.

This clone has a handful of counts. CDR3 protein: CAWASGDSYSGELFF. The DNA of the CDR3 is TGTGCCTGGGCCTCAGGGGATTCTTATTCCGGGGAGCTGTTTTTT. The rearrangement links TRBV30 to TRBJ2-2, with D maybe TRBD1 (6 bases). The CDR3 sequence is 15 residues long. Looked up from germline, CDR1 is GTSNPN and CDR2 is SVGIG (reference sequence). Trimming shortened V by 5 bases and J by 6 bases, and 19 bases separated the two germline ends.

The V call is TRBV4-1, the J call TRBJ1-6; D gene unclear. In germline, CDR1 is MGHRA, CDR2 YSYEKL. The CDR3 has 13 amino acids. The germline V and J ends were trimmed by 0 bases and 9 bases, with 6 bases remaining between them. CDR3 amino acids: CASSQELGSPLHF. Written as DNA, the CDR3 is TGCGCCAGCAGCCAAGAACTGGGTTCACCCCTCCACTTT.

The J gene is TRBJ2-1, the V gene TRBV5-1; TRBD1 or TRBD2 may be the D gene (5 bases each). This CDR3 contains 15 residues. Trimming removed 7 bases at V and 1 base at J, with 15 bases between. The germline gives CDR1 SGHRS, CDR2 YFSETQ. The CDR3 loop is CASGDGTSSYNEQFF. The CDR3 coding sequence is TGCGCCAGCGGTGATGGGACCTCATCCTACAATGAGCAGTTCTTC.

The chain is built from TRBV10-3 and TRBJ2-3, with 8 bases aligning to TRBD1. V lost 6 bases to trimming and J lost 0 bases; unmatched junction nucleotides: 2. Germline lookup yields CDR1 ENHRY and CDR2 SYGVKD. This CDR3 spans 14 amino acids. The CDR3 nucleotides read TGTGCCATCAGAGGGGACAGGAGCACAGATACGCAGTATTTT. It codes for CAIRGDRSTDTQYF.

The gene calls are TRBV18 and TRBJ2-5, with 9 bases identical to TRBD2. J was trimmed by 1 base and V by 2 bases; bases with no gene match: 5. The CDR3 covers 16 residues. Germline V CDR1 and CDR2: KGHSH, LQKENI. CDR3 in amino acids: CASSPILAGTQETQYF. The CDR3 DNA follows: TGTGCCAGCTCACCAATCCTAGCGGGGACCCAAGAGACCCAGTACTTC. Supplemented by reference TRBV18 and TRBJ2-5, the full variable domain reads NAGVMQNPRHLVRRRGQEARLRCSPMKGHSHVYWYRQLPEEGLKFMVYLQKENIIDESGMPKERFSAEFPKEGPSILRIQQVVRGDSAAYFCASSPILAGTQETQYFGPGTRLLVL.

This clone was seen only a few times. The V and J genes are TRBV19 and TRBJ1-6; 7 nucleotides match TRBD1. The CDR3 loop spans 15 amino acids. Germline CDR1 is LNHDA and CDR2 is SQIVND (reference sequence). V shed 5 bases, J shed 3 bases, and the junction held 4 bases outside the gene matches. In DNA, the CDR3 is TGTGCCAGTAGTGAGACAGGGAGCTATAATTCACCCCTCCACTTT. It specifies CASSETGSYNSPLHF.

This clone was detected a few times. The rearrangement joins TRBV5-1 to TRBJ1-2; perhaps TRBD1 as D (6 bases). This CDR3 region has 14 residues. V was trimmed by 4 bases and J by 1 base, leaving 11 bases between them. Germline V gives CDR1 SGHRS, CDR2 YFSETQ. CDR3 sequence: CASSVGQSNYGYTF. CDR3 nucleotide sequence: TGCGCCAGCAGCGTCGGACAGAGTAACTATGGCTACACCTTC.

This clone was detected only once. This rearrangement joins TRBV7-2 to TRBJ2-1; D unclear. Trimming stripped 1 base from V and 2 bases from J, with 9 bases between. CDR1 and CDR2 from the germline V gene are SGHTA and FQGNSA. There are 15 residues in the CDR3. The chain's CDR3 is CASSLGSFTYNEQFF. The CDR3 DNA sequence: TGTGCCAGCAGCTTAGGTTCTTTTACCTACAATGAGCAGTTCTTC.

This clone appeared many times. The rearrangement joins TRBV7-9 to TRBJ1-1; 8 nucleotides match TRBD1. The germline CDR1 and CDR2 sequences are SEHNR and FQNEAQ (reference sequence). With V trimmed by 3 bases and J by 5 bases, 2 bases remained unmatched. This CDR3 spans 13 amino acids. In DNA form, the CDR3 reads TGTGCCAGCAGCTTCAGGGGGCGAACTGAAGCTTTCTTT. It specifies CASSFRGRTEAFF.

This clone came up a few times. This chain joins TRBV6-5 and TRBJ1-1; D gene ambiguous. From germline, CDR1 is MNHEY and CDR2 SVGAGI. The CDR3 loop spans 11 amino acids. V shed 6 bases and J shed 3 bases, with 5 bases lying between them. The CDR3 nucleotides are TGTGCCAGCAGCTCCGACACTGAAGCTTTCTTT. It is translated as CASSSDTEAFF.

This clone occurred a few times. V and J are TRBV19 and TRBJ1-5, with 10 bases fitting TRBD1. Germline CDR1 LNHDA, CDR2 SQIVND (reference sequence). This CDR3 comprises 14 residues. With V trimmed by 6 bases and J by 6 bases, 5 bases remained unmatched. CDR3 residues: CASSAGQGVQPQHF. The CDR3 DNA follows: TGTGCCAGTAGCGCCGGACAGGGGGTTCAGCCCCAGCATTTT.

This clone is medium-sized (0.01 to 0.1%) in the sample. J is TRBJ2-7 and V is TRBV13; maybe TRBD1 (6 bases). The CDR3 contains 14 residues. Per germline, CDR1 PRHDT and CDR2 FYEKMQ (reference sequence). The V end lost 0 bases, the J end lost 5 bases, and 11 bases lay between the germline ends. Here the CDR3 reads CASSLGIQGHEQYF. The CDR3 nucleotides read TGTGCCAGCAGCTTAGGCATACAGGGCCACGAGCAGTACTTC. Based on the CDR3 plus reference TRBV13 and TRBJ2-7, the full variable domain is AAGVIQSPRHLIKEKRETATLKCYPIPRHDTVYWYQQGPGQDPQFLISFYEKMQSDKGSIPDRFSAQQFSDYHSELNMSSLELGDSALYFCASSLGIQGHEQYFGPGTRLTVT.

This clone showed up just a few times. The chain recombines TRBV18 with TRBJ1-6; 7 bases are a match to TRBD1. The CDR3 loop spans 16 amino acids. The V gene's germline CDR1 is KGHSH and CDR2 LQKENI. J was trimmed by 6 bases and V by 2 bases; bases with no gene match: 7. The CDR3 protein is CASSPTVAGGNSPLHF. In nucleotides, the CDR3 is TGTGCCAGCTCACCAACGGTGGCAGGGGGTAATTCACCCCTCCACTTT.